Listed here are 14 T cell receptor beta chains from one sample, sequenced in a study of blood T cells in healthy people across ages. A J-beta primer mix and a sample-barcoded 5' primer were used in a second PCR of about 6 to 12 cycles. TCRdb independently ran MiXCR on the 5' RACE reads; one entry per CDR3 protein. Of over a million distinct CDR3 sequences in the sample, 25% were seen once. The same sample was also studied in work on T cells of mothers and their children.

The sample comprised blood. The receptors here all came from a girl aged 2 to 10 in good health.

This clonotype showed up just a few times. The chain has TRBV5-8 and TRBJ2-3; D might be TRBD1 or TRBD2, each matching 5 bases. Trimming shortened V by 7 bases and J by 0 bases, and 12 bases separated the two germline ends. In germline, CDR1 is SGHTS, CDR2 YDEGEE. There are 14 residues in the CDR3. CDR3 sequence: CASFQGPSTDTQYF. DNA of the CDR3: TGTGCCAGCTTCCAGGGACCCAGCACAGATACGCAGTATTTT.

This clonotype was observed a handful of times. The V call is TRBV9, the J call TRBJ2-5, with 9 bases that match TRBD1. The DNA end is more similar to TRBJ2-7, so the J call may be wrong. CDR3 length equals 15 residues. Germline assignment: CDR1 SGDLS and CDR2 YYNGEE. For the CDR3, the DNA is TGTGCCAGCAGCGCTACCGGGACAGGGTCCTACGAGCAGTACTTC. This sequence encodes CASSATGTGSYEQYF.

CDR3 loop: CASSPDTGEETQYF. The CDR3 DNA reads TGTGCCAGCAGTCCAGACACAGGGGAAGAGACCCAGTACTTC. The rearrangement joins TRBV28 to TRBJ2-5; 7 positions agree with TRBD1. J gave up 3 bases and V 5 bases, and 6 bases lay outside the gene matches. The CDR3 is made up of 14 amino acids. CDR1 and CDR2 from the germline V gene are MDHEN and SYDVKM.

The sample holds a few counts of this clonotype. This chain joins TRBV18 and TRBJ1-1; D gene ambiguous. Germline-derived CDR1 and CDR2 are KGHSH and LQKENI. V was cut by 8 bases and J by 0 bases, with 10 bases left in between. The CDR3 extends over 13 amino acids. The CDR3 loop reads CASPKTLNTEAFF. Here the CDR3 DNA reads TGTGCCAGCCCAAAGACATTGAACACTGAAGCTTTCTTT.

This sequence joins TRBV6-6 and TRBJ2-3, with TRBD1 matching over 10 bases. This CDR3 is built from 13 residues. Trimming took 11 bases from V and 5 from J; bases not matched to a gene: 7. Germline CDR1 is MNHNY and CDR2 is SVGAGI (reference sequence). CDR3 in amino acids: CASGTGVVDTQYF. The CDR3 DNA sequence: TGTGCCTCCGGGACAGGGGTAGTAGATACGCAGTATTTT.

J is TRBJ2-5 and V is TRBV20-1; perhaps TRBD2 as D (6 bases). The CDR3 contains 14 residues. Trimming shortened V by 3 bases and J by 1 base, and 12 bases separated the two germline ends. The germline V gene has CDR1 DFQATT and CDR2 SNEGSKA (reference sequence). The CDR3: CSARGAGFQETQYF. The CDR3 DNA follows: TGCAGTGCTAGGGGTGCGGGGTTCCAAGAGACCCAGTACTTC.

The chain links TRBV10-2 to TRBJ1-6, with D possibly being TRBD1 (6 bases). The CDR3 totals 14 residues. Deletions cut 2 bases from V and 9 bases from J, with 11 bases between. CDR1 and CDR2 (germline): WSHSY, SAAADI. In DNA form, the CDR3 reads TGCGCCAGCAGTGAGCCCCCCAGGGGTTCACCCCTCCACTTT. It translates to CASSEPPRGSPLHF.

The V and J genes are TRBV6-5 and TRBJ1-1, with D possibly TRBD1 on 5 matching bases. The CDR3 extends over 13 amino acids. The V end was cut by 0 bases, the J end by 6 bases, with 8 bases between. CDR1 and CDR2 from the germline V gene are MNHEY and SVGAGI. For the CDR3, the DNA is TGTGCCAGCAGTTACTCCGGGGCCCCTGAAGCTTTCTTT. This codes for CASSYSGAPEAFF.

The chain has TRBV12-3 or TRBV12-4 and TRBJ1-5; D is uncertain. This CDR3 has 12 residues. With 3 bases removed from V and 7 bases from J, the gap between germline ends came to 7 bases. The CDR3 spells CASSFSAQPQHF. The CDR3 nucleotides read TGTGCCAGCAGTTTTAGTGCACAGCCCCAGCATTTT.

This chain links TRBV25-1 with TRBJ2-7; tentatively, D is TRBD2 (7 bases). The ends were cut back, 3 bases at V and 2 bases at J, with 11 bases in the middle. This CDR3 contains 14 residues. Germline V gene lookup returns CDR1 MGHDK and CDR2 SYGVNS. The CDR3 here is CASSDREGAYEQYF. The CDR3 DNA follows: TGTGCCAGCAGTGATAGGGAGGGGGCCTACGAGCAGTACTTC.

V is TRBV3-1 and J is TRBJ2-1; TRBD1 matches at 9 bases. V was pared by 5 bases and J by 2 bases, with 7 bases of the junction left unmatched. The CDR3 consists of 16 residues. CDR1 LGHDT and CDR2 YNNKEL come from the germline V gene (reference sequence). DNA for the CDR3: TGTGCCAGCAGCGACACTAGGACAGGGGCCTACAATGAGCAGTTCTTC. Translation gives CASSDTRTGAYNEQFF.

Comment on this clonotype: The junction departs from germline at one end; a sequencing error may be responsible. The chain combines TRBV29-1 with TRBJ1-2; 7 bases agree with TRBD1. From germline, CDR1 is SQVTM and CDR2 ANQGSEA. This CDR3 contains 16 residues. The DNA of the CDR3 is TGCAGCGTCGAAGACCCGCTAACAGGGGAAACGGATGGCTACACCTTC. Translating it yields CSVEDPLTGETDGYTF.

The chain uses TRBV5-1 and TRBJ2-1, with D tentatively TRBD2 (6 bases). The CDR3 consists of 15 residues. Between the trimmed V and J ends, which lost 4 bases and 4 bases, there was a span of 15 bases. Germline V gene sequence: CDR1 SGHRS, CDR2 YFSETQ. In nucleotides, the CDR3 is TGCGCCAGCAGCGCCCGACTGGCGGGGTACAATGAGCAGTTCTTC. Translation gives CASSARLAGYNEQFF.

The rearrangement joins TRBV3-1 to TRBJ2-3; D gene uncertain. The CDR3 runs 17 residues. The V end was cut by 3 bases, the J end by 2 bases, with 18 bases between. Germline values: CDR1 LGHDT, CDR2 YNNKEL (reference sequence). The CDR3 DNA sequence: TGTGCCAGCAGCCAGGAGTCGATGAATTTAAACACAGATACGCAGTATTTT. This codes for CASSQESMNLNTDTQYF.